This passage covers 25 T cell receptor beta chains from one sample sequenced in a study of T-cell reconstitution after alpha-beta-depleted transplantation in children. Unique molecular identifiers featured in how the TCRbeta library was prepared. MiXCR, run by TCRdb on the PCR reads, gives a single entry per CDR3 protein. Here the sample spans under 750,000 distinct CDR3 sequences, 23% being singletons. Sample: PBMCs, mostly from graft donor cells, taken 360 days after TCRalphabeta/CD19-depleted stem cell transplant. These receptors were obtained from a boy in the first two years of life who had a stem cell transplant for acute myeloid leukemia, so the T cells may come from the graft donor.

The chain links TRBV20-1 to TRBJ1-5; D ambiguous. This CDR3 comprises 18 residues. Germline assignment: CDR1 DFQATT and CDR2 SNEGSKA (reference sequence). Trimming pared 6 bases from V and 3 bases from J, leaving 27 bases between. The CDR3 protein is CSAPHSFLPGRINQPQHF. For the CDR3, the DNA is TGCAGTGCCCCGCATTCTTTTCTCCCCGGGAGGATCAATCAGCCCCAGCATTTT.

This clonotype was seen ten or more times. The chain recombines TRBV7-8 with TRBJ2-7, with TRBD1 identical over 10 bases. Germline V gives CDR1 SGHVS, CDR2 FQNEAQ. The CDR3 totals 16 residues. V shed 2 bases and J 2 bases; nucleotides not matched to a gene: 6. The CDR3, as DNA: TGTGCCAGCAGCTTAAGGCTTGGGACAGGGGCCTACGAGCAGTACTTC. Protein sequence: CASSLRLGTGAYEQYF.

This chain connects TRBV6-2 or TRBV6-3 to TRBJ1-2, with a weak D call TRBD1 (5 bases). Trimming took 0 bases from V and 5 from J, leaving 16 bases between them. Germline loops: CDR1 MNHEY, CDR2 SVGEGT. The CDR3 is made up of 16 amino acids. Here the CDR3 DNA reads TGTGCCAGCAGTTACTCGCAGACAGACTCCACATATGGCTACACCTTC. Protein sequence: CASSYSQTDSTYGYTF.

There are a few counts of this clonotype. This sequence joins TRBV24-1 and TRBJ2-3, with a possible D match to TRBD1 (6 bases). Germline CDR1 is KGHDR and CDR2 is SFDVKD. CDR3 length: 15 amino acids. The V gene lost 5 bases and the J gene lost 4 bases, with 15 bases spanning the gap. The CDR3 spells CATSGGRGFADTQYF. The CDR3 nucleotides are TGTGCCACCAGTGGCGGCAGGGGCTTTGCAGATACGCAGTATTTT.

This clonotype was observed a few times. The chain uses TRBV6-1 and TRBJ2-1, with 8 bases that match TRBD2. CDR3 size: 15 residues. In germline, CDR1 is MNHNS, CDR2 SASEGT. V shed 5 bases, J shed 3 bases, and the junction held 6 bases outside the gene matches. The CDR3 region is CASSPGGPYYNEQFF. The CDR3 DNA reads TGTGCCAGCAGTCCGGGGGGGCCCTACTACAATGAGCAGTTCTTC.

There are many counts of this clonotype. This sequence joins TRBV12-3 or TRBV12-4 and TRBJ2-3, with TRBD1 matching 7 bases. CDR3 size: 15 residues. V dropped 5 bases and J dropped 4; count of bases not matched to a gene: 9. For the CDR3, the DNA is TGTGCCAGCAGTCCCCTTGACAGGGAATCAGATACGCAGTATTTT. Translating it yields CASSPLDRESDTQYF.

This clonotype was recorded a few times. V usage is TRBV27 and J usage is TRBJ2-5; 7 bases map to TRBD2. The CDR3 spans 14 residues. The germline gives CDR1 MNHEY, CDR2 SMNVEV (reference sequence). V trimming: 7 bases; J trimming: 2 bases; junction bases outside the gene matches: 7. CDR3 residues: CASNPSGAQETQYF. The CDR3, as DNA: TGTGCCAGCAACCCTAGCGGAGCTCAAGAGACCCAGTACTTC.

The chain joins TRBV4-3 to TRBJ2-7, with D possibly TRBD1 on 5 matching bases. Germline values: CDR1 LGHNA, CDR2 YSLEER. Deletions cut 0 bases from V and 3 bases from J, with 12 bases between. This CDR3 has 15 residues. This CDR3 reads CASSQEYQGGYEQYF. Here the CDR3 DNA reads TGCGCCAGCAGCCAAGAGTACCAGGGTGGCTACGAGCAGTACTTC.

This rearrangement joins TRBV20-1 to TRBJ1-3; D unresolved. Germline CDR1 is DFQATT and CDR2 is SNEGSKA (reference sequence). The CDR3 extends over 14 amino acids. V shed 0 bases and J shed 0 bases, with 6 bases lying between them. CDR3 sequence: CSARDVNSGNTIYF. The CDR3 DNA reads TGCAGTGCTAGAGATGTCAACTCTGGAAACACCATATATTTT.

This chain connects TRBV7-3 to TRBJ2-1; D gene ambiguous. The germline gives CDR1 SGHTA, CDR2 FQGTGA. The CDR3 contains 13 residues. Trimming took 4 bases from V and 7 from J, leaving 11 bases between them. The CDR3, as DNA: TGTGCCAGCAGCTCCCAAGAGTGGAATGAGCAGTTCTTC. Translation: CASSSQEWNEQFF.

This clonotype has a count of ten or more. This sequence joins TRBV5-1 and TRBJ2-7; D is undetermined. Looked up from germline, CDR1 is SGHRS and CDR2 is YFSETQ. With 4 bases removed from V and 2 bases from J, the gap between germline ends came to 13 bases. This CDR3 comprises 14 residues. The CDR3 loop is CASSPRGVTYEQYF. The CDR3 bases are TGCGCCAGCAGCCCCCGTGGTGTAACCTACGAGCAGTACTTC.

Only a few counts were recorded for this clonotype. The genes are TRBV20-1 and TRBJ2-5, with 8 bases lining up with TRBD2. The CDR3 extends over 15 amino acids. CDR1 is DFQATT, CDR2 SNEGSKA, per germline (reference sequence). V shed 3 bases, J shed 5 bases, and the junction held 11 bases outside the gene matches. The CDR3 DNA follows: TGCAGTGCTAGGACGGAGGGACTAGAGGGGGAGACCCAGTACTTC. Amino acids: CSARTEGLEGETQYF.

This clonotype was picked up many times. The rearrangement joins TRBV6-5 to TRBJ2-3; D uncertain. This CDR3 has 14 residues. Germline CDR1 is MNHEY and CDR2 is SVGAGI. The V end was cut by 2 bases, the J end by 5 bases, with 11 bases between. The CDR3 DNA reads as TGTGCCAGCAGTTACGTCGGAGTTAAAGATACGCAGTATTTT. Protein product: CASSYVGVKDTQYF.

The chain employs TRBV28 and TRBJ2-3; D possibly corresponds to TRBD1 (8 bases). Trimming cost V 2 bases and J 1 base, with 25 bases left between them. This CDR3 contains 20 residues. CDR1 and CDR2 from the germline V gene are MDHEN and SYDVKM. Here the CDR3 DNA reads TGTGCCAGCAGTTTAGGGCCTCGGGAGGACAGGGCCTCTCGCACAGATACGCAGTATTTT. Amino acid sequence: CASSLGPREDRASRTDTQYF.

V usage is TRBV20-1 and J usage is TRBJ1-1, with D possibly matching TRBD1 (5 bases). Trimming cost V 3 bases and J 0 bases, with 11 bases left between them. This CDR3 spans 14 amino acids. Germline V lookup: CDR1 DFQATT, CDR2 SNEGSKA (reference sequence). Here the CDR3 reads CSARGGGVNTEAFF. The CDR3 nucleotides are TGCAGTGCTAGGGGGGGTGGGGTGAACACTGAAGCTTTCTTT.

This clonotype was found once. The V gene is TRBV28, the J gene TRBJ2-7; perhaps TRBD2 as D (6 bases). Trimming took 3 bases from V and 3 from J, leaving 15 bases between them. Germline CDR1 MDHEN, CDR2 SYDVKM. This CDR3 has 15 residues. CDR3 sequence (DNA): TGTGCCAGCAGTTTTACCGGGGAGGCCCTCTACGAGCAGTACGTC. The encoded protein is CASSFTGEALYEQYV.

In DNA, the CDR3 is TGTGCCAGCAGCTTAGAAGTAGAAAACACCGGGGAGCTGTTTTTT. This translates into CASSLEVENTGELFF. The J gene is TRBJ2-2, the V gene TRBV7-2; no clear D. The CDR3 extends over 15 amino acids. The germline V gene encodes CDR1 SGHTA and CDR2 FQGNSA. Between the trimmed V and J ends, which lost 1 base and 2 bases, there was a span of 8 bases.

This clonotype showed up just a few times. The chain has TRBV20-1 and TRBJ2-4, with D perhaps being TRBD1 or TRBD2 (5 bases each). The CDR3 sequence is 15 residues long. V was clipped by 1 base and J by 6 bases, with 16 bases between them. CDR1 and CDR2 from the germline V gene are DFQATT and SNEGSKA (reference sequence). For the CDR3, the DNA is TGCAGTGCTAGAGTTCGGGACGGCAACCCAAACATTCAGTACTTC. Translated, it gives CSARVRDGNPNIQYF.

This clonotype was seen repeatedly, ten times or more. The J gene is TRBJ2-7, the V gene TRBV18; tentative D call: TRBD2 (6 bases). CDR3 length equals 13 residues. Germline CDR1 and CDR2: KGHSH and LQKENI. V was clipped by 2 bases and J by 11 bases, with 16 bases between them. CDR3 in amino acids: CASSPSFPGEEYF. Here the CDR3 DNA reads TGTGCCAGCTCACCATCATTCCCGGGGGAAGAGTACTTC.

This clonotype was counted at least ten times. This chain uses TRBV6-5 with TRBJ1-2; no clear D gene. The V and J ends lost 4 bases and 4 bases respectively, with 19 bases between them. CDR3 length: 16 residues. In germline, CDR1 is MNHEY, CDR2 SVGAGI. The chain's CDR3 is CASSSTGGSASYGYTF. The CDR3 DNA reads TGTGCCAGCAGTTCCACTGGAGGCTCCGCTTCCTATGGCTACACCTTC.

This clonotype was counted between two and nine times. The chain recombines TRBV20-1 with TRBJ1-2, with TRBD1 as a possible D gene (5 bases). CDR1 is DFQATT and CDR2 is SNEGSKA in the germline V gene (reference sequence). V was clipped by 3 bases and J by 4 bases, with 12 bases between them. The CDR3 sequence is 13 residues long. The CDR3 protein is CSARGGPLYGYTF. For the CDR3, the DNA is TGCAGTGCTAGGGGGGGACCCCTCTATGGCTACACCTTC.

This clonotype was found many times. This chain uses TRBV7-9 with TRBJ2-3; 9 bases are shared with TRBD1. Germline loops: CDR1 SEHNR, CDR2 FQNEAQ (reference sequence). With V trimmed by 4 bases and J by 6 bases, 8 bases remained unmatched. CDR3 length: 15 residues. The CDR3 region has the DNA TGTGCCAGCAGCTCCGGGACAGGGTGGCAGGATACGCAGTATTTT. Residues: CASSSGTGWQDTQYF.

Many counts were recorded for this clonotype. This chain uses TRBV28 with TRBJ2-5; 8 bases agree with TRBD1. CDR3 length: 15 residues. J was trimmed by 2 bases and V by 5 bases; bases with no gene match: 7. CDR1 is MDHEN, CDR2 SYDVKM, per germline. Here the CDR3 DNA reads TGTGCCAGCAGTCTTGGGACAGGTCGACAAGAGACCCAGTACTTC. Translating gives CASSLGTGRQETQYF.

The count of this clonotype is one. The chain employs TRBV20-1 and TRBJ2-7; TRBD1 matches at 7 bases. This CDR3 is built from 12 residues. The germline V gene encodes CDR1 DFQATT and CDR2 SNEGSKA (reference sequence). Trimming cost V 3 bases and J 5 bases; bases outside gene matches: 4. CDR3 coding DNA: TGCAGTGCTAGGACAGGGTTCGACGAGCAGTACTTC. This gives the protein CSARTGFDEQYF.

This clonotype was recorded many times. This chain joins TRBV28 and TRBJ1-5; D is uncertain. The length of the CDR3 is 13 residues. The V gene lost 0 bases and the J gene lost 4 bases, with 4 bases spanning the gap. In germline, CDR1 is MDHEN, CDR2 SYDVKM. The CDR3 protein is CASSLWGNQPQHF. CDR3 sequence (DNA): TGTGCCAGCAGTTTATGGGGGAATCAGCCCCAGCATTTT.